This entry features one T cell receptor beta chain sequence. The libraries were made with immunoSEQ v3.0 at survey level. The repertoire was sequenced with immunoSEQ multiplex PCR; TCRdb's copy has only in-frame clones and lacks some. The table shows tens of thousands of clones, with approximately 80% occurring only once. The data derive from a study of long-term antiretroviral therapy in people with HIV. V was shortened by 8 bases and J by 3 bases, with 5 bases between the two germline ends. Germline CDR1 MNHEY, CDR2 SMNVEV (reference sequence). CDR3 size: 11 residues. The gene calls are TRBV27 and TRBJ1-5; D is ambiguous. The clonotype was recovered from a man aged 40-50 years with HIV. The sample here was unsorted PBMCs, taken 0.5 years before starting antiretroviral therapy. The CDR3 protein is CASGLNQPQHF. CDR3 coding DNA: TGTGCCAGCGGCCTCAATCAGCCCCAGCATTTT.